Sequencing of this T cell receptor beta chain was carried out in a study of beta chain features in type 1 diabetes. Overall study context: Regarding age, gender and cell yields, patients proved similar to healthy donors. General study findings and limits: TCRB repertoires of naive, central memory and Treg cells appeared more similar among patients than among healthy donors.

Sequencing targeted expressed TCRB transcripts, as all isolated RNA had been reverse transcribed. Samples of naive, central memory and regulatory T cells yielded a mean of approximately 3.7 million reads. Sequenced by immunoSEQ multiplex PCR; TCRdb stores in-frame clones only, minus some. The table has 310,000 or so clones, approximately 10% seen once. As concerns this clone: The antigen is not known.

Per the germline V gene, CDR1 is SGDLS and CDR2 is YYNGEE. Trimming removed 4 bases from V and 0 bases from J; junction bases left unmatched: 6. This CDR3 is 16 amino acids long. The sequenced sample was naive CD4+ T cells from blood. The sequence derives from a young woman in good health. The chain links TRBV9 to TRBJ2-2, with 7 bases matching TRBD1. The DNA of the CDR3 is TGTGCCAGCAGCCCCCGACAGGGATCGAACACCGGGGAGCTGTTTTTT. Encoded protein: CASSPRQGSNTGELFF.